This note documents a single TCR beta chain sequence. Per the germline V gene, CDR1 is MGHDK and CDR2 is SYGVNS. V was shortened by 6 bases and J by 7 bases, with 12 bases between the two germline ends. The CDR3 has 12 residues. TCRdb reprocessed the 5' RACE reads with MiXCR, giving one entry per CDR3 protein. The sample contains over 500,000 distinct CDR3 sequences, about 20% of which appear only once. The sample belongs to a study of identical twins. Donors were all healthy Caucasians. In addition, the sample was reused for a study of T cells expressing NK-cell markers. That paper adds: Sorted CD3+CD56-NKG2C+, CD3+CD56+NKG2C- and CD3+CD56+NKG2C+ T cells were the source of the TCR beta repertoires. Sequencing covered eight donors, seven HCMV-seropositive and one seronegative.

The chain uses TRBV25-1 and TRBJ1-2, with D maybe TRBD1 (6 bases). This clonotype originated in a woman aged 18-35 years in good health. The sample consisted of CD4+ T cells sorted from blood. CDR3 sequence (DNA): TGTGCCAGCAGAACAGGGTACGGTGGCTACACCTTC. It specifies CASRTGYGGYTF.